A few counts support the clone carrying this TCR beta chain. Its specificity is unknown. V dropped 6 bases and J dropped 3; count of bases not matched to a gene: 5. Per germline, CDR1 LNHDA and CDR2 SQIVND (reference sequence). The CDR3 sequence is 16 residues long. Vbeta (60) and Jbeta (13) primers were used in the PCR. Assay: immunoSEQ multiplex PCR; the TCRdb copy retains only in-frame clones and omits some. The table lists approximately 150,000 clones, 70% to 80% of them singletons. The data belong to a study of cytomegalovirus exposure and HLA in healthy donors. Background on the study: Out of 150 million to 200 million T cells, an earlier analysis found over 90 million unique TCR beta sequences in total. Findings and caveats of the study: It was reportedly the case that the classifier diagnosed cytomegalovirus status with high specificity and sensitivity.

This TCR derives from a woman aged 40 to 50 in good health and CMV-seropositive. Specimen: PBMCs. This chain connects TRBV19 to TRBJ2-3, with 14 bases lining up with TRBD2. Written as DNA, the CDR3 is TGTGCCAGTAGCTGGACTAGCGGGAGGAGAACAGATACGCAGTATTTT. Translating gives CASSWTSGRRTDTQYF.